The next 21 T cell receptor beta chains were all read from a single sample in a study of T cells in Graves' hyperthyroidism and ophthalmopathy. There were TCR beta CDR3 regions amplified from RNA transcripts. Initially, a first-round RT-PCR of the TCR CDR3 employed the HTBI primer set. TCRdb itself ran the multiplex PCR reads through MiXCR, one entry per CDR3 protein. The table lists over 550,000 distinct CDR3 sequences, 16% of them singletons. Sequencing was carried out using blood. The receptors here all came from a woman aged 18-29 years with Graves' hyperthyroidism.

The chain links TRBV12-3 or TRBV12-4 to TRBJ2-1; 7 bases align to TRBD2. With 3 bases clipped from V and 7 bases from J, the junction kept 15 bases outside the gene matches. The CDR3 is 17 residues long. CDR3: CASSLSGWGRAQNEQFF. The CDR3 DNA reads as TGTGCCAGCAGTTTGTCTGGTTGGGGGAGGGCTCAGAATGAGCAGTTCTTC.

This clonotype was recorded many times. The chain couples TRBV3-1 to TRBJ1-2; D is perhaps TRBD1 (5 bases). The CDR3 contains 14 residues. Per germline, CDR1 LGHDT and CDR2 YNNKEL (reference sequence). Trimming pared 1 base from V and 4 bases from J, leaving 10 bases between. CDR3 region: CASSQVGTLYGYTF. CDR3 in DNA: TGTGCCAGCAGCCAAGTAGGGACCCTCTATGGCTACACCTTC.

Many counts were recorded for this clonotype. The rearrangement joins TRBV29-1 to TRBJ1-1, with D unresolved. The CDR3 contains 10 residues. V lost 6 bases and J lost 3, with 5 bases in between. Germline V lookup: CDR1 SQVTM, CDR2 ANQGSEA. The CDR3 bases are TGCAGCGTGGACGACACTGAAGCTTTCTTT. Protein sequence: CSVDDTEAFF.

This clonotype was observed a few times. The chain's CDR3 is CASSSRVNSNQPQHF. The CDR3 DNA reads as TGTGCCAGTAGTTCCCGGGTCAATAGCAATCAGCCCCAGCATTTT. The rearrangement links TRBV19 to TRBJ1-5; the D is unclear. The CDR3 spans 15 residues. Trimming stripped 5 bases from V and 0 bases from J, with 11 bases between. Germline CDR1 is LNHDA and CDR2 is SQIVND (reference sequence).

V is TRBV5-6 and J is TRBJ1-1; possibly TRBD1 for D (5 bases). Between the trimmed V and J ends, which lost 4 bases and 0 bases, there was a span of 10 bases. Germline V gives CDR1 SGHDT, CDR2 YYEEEE. The CDR3 spans 14 residues. The CDR3 region is CASSRGLLNTEAFF. In DNA form, the CDR3 reads TGTGCCAGCAGCCGGGGACTCCTGAACACTGAAGCTTTCTTT.

This clonotype was seen at least ten times. The chain uses TRBV20-1 and TRBJ2-7, with 13 bases matching TRBD2. This CDR3 spans 15 amino acids. V trimming: 4 bases; J trimming: 0 bases; junction bases outside the gene matches: 3. The germline CDR1 and CDR2 sequences are DFQATT and SNEGSKA (reference sequence). This chain's CDR3 is CSATGLAGFSYEQYF. DNA of the CDR3: TGCAGTGCTACGGGACTAGCGGGATTCTCCTACGAGCAGTACTTC.

This clonotype was counted a few times. The rearrangement uses TRBV6-2 or TRBV6-3 and TRBJ2-2; D is uncertain. The germline V gene encodes CDR1 MNHEY and CDR2 SVGEGT. The CDR3 extends over 13 amino acids. Trimming removed 6 bases at V and 3 bases at J, with 8 bases between. DNA of the CDR3: TGTGCCAGCAGCAGCACCGACACCGGGGAGCTGTTTTTT. Encoded protein: CASSSTDTGELFF.

This clonotype was found many times. This chain joins TRBV7-2 and TRBJ2-3, with 15 bases lining up with TRBD2. The germline CDR1 and CDR2 sequences are SGHTA and FQGNSA. The CDR3 spans 16 residues. V lost 5 bases and J lost 3; bases outside the gene matches: 3. In DNA form, the CDR3 reads TGTGCCAGCAGCAGAGGGACTAGCGGGGGGACAGATACGCAGTATTTT. Translation gives CASSRGTSGGTDTQYF.

In this sample, this clonotype turned up many times. The rearrangement links TRBV12-3 or TRBV12-4 to TRBJ2-3; TRBD2 matches 7 bases. There are 15 residues in the CDR3. The V and J ends lost 7 bases and 2 bases, in that order; junction bases with no gene match: 9. CDR3 loop: CASTGDYSFTDTQYF. DNA for the CDR3: TGTGCCAGCACGGGGGACTACTCATTCACAGATACGCAGTATTTT.

This clonotype has ten or more counts. The chain is built from TRBV7-2 and TRBJ2-7, with 8 bases aligning to TRBD1. V was pared by 2 bases and J by 1 base, with 4 bases of the junction left unmatched. CDR1 and CDR2 (germline): SGHTA, FQGNSA. This CDR3 contains 15 residues. CDR3 loop: CASSLRTGFSYEQYF. The CDR3 nucleotides read TGTGCCAGCAGCTTAAGGACAGGGTTTTCCTACGAGCAGTACTTC.

This clonotype appeared many times. V and J are TRBV20-1 and TRBJ2-7; a possible D gene is TRBD2 (5 bases). V was clipped by 6 bases and J by 3 bases, with 12 bases between them. CDR3 length equals 12 residues. Looked up from germline, CDR1 is DFQATT and CDR2 is SNEGSKA (reference sequence). CDR3 region: CSAHPGDYEQYF. In DNA form, the CDR3 reads TGCAGTGCCCACCCCGGGGACTACGAGCAGTACTTC.

This clonotype was seen many times. The gene calls are TRBV28 and TRBJ1-2; TRBD1 matches 7 bases. The CDR3 loop spans 16 amino acids. CDR1 and CDR2 from the germline V gene are MDHEN and SYDVKM. V lost 1 base and J lost 1; bases outside the gene matches: 6. For the CDR3, the DNA is TGTGCCAGCAGTTTATACAGAACAGGGGATAACTATGGCTACACCTTC. Its protein product is CASSLYRTGDNYGYTF.

J is TRBJ1-2 and V is TRBV4-3; D is undetermined. This CDR3 contains 14 residues. Per germline, CDR1 LGHNA and CDR2 YSLEER. V shed 4 bases and J shed 2 bases, with 11 bases lying between them. The DNA for the CDR3 is TGCGCCAGCAGCCCCCAGAGGGAAAACTATGGCTACACCTTC. Translated: CASSPQRENYGYTF.

This clonotype has a count of ten or more. V and J are TRBV6-1 and TRBJ2-7, with a possible D match to TRBD2 (6 bases). The CDR3 extends over 14 amino acids. V shed 0 bases and J shed 3 bases, with 9 bases lying between them. Germline V CDR1 and CDR2: MNHNS, SASEGT. The DNA of the CDR3 is TGTGCCAGCAGTGAAGCTGGAGGGTTCTACGAGCAGTACTTC. This sequence encodes CASSEAGGFYEQYF.

The chain links TRBV6-1 to TRBJ2-5; D tentatively reads TRBD1 or TRBD2 (5 bases each). The V and J ends lost 6 bases and 5 bases respectively, with 16 bases between them. CDR1 is MNHNS, CDR2 SASEGT, per germline. The CDR3 runs to 14 residues. The CDR3 spells CASSIGTYRETQYF. The CDR3 coding sequence is TGTGCCAGCAGCATAGGGACCTATCGGGAGACCCAGTACTTC.

This clonotype was found many times. The chain employs TRBV3-1 and TRBJ2-2; tentative D call: TRBD2 (5 bases). Germline CDR1 is LGHDT and CDR2 is YNNKEL (reference sequence). V lost 4 bases and J 6 bases, leaving 9 bases between the germline ends. The length of the CDR3 is 13 residues. The CDR3 is CASSRNGAGELFF. The CDR3, as DNA: TGTGCCAGCAGCCGGAACGGGGCCGGGGAGCTGTTTTTT.

This clonotype was counted ten times or more. The chain combines TRBV6-2 or TRBV6-3 with TRBJ1-2, with TRBD1 matching 7 bases. The CDR3 extends over 13 amino acids. Per the germline V gene, CDR1 is MNHEY and CDR2 is SVGEGT. After removal of 6 bases from V and 3 bases from J, the junction contained 4 bases not matched to a gene. The CDR3 region is CASRPGTDYGYTF. CDR3 nucleotides: TGTGCCAGCAGACCCGGGACAGACTATGGCTACACCTTC.

Concerning this clonotype itself: A much larger clone differs from this one at a single base, so this may be a read error. The rearrangement joins TRBV7-2 to TRBJ2-7; 9 bases match TRBD2. From germline, CDR1 is SGHTA and CDR2 FQGNSA. The CDR3 totals 13 residues. The V and J ends lost 2 bases and 9 bases, in that order; junction bases with no gene match: 5. CDR3 DNA: TGTGCCAGCAGCTTACCTAGCGGGAACGCGCAGTACTTC. This gives the protein CASSLPSGNAQYF.

This clonotype was observed a handful of times. The V call is TRBV7-2, the J call TRBJ2-7; D unclear. V was shortened by 1 base and J by 6 bases, with 10 bases between the two germline ends. Germline-derived CDR1 and CDR2 are SGHTA and FQGNSA. The CDR3 runs to 13 residues. CDR3 nucleotide sequence: TGTGCCAGCAGCTTAGTGCGGCCCCGCGAGCAGTACTTC. Protein: CASSLVRPREQYF.

This clonotype was found a few times. The chain combines TRBV6-5 with TRBJ1-5, with D unresolved. V was shortened by 2 bases and J by 1 base, with 9 bases between the two germline ends. Germline values: CDR1 MNHEY, CDR2 SVGAGI. The CDR3 runs to 15 residues. CDR3 in amino acids: CASSYMGRSNQPQHF. The CDR3 DNA sequence: TGTGCCAGCAGTTACATGGGGAGGAGCAATCAGCCCCAGCATTTT.

This chain joins TRBV19 and TRBJ1-2; 8 bases map to TRBD1. This CDR3 has 14 amino acids. Germline lookup yields CDR1 LNHDA and CDR2 SQIVND (reference sequence). The trim removed 5 bases at V and 6 bases at J, leaving 8 bases unmatched. DNA of the CDR3: TGTGCCAGTAGTTCCCCGGACAGGGTGCATGGCTACACCTTC. It specifies CASSSPDRVHGYTF.